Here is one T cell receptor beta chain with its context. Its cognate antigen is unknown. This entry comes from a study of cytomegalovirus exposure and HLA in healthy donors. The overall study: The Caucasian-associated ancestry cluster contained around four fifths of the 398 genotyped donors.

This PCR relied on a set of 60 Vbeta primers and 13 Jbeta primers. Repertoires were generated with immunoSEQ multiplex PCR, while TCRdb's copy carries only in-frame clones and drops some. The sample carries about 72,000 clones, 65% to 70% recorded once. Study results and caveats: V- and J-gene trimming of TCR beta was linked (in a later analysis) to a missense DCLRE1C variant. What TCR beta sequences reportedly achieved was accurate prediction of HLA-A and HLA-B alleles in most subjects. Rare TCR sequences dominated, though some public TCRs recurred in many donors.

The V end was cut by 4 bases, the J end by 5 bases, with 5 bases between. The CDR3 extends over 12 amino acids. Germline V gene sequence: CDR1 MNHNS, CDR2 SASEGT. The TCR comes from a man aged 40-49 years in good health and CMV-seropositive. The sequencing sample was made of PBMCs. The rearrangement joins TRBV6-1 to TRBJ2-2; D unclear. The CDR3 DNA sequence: TGTGCCAGCAGTGTCAGGACCGGGGAGCTGTTTTTT. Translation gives CASSVRTGELFF.